The source of this T cell receptor beta chain is a study of CD8 T cells in ankylosing spondylitis. Study-wide points: Reported data indicate significant enrichment of disease-linked clones within matched ankylosing spondylitis synovial fluid. A motif of fewer than ten highly homologous TCR beta variants was seen as apparently characteristic of ankylosing spondylitis blood.

V lost 1 base to trimming and J lost 4 bases, with 8 bases between them. The CDR3 covers 13 residues. CDR1 DFQATT and CDR2 SNEGSKA come from the germline V gene (reference sequence). This clonotype was recorded a few times. The antigen is not known. Each CDR3 protein gets one entry after TCRdb re-called the 5' RACE reads with MiXCR. The sample shows 250,000 to 300,000 distinct CDR3 sequences, over 15% of them seen only once. The receptor was derived from a male donor with ankylosing spondylitis or in good health (not recorded which). Sequenced sample: blood, either unsorted or a sorted T cell fraction (not recorded which). The gene calls are TRBV20-1 and TRBJ2-1; D unclear. CDR3 amino acids: CSARGSAYNEQFF. CDR3 sequence (DNA): TGCAGTGCTAGAGGATCCGCGTACAATGAGCAGTTCTTC.